This is a list of T cell receptor beta chains from one sample in a study of T cell responses to AZD1222 COVID-19 vaccine. Using immunoSEQ multiplex PCR, the repertoire was profiled, and TCRdb retains in-frame clones only, with some absent. The sample contains some 150,000 clones, more than 75% of which appear only once. The sequencing used peripheral blood, collected 28 days after the second AZD1222 dose. All receptors come from an adult who received the AZD1222 COVID-19 vaccine. The conserved cysteine and the conserved F or W are not part of the CDR3 here. Fields, in order: J gene, V gene, clone size, CDR3 protein. Only some rows state a clone size, as once, few, many or a class for expanded clones.

TRBJ1-5,TRBV19,-,ASSIGSTGFQPQH
TRBJ1-4,TRBV6-5,-,ASSYVRQDMNEKLF
TRBJ2-1,TRBV11-2,-,ASSLDYGSGPPWDEQF
TRBJ1-1,TRBV5-1,-,ASSWEGGTEAF
TRBJ1-2,TRBV5-4,-,ASSLTGQDYGYT
TRBJ2-7,TRBV3-1/TRBV3-2,-,ASSQGQVEQY
TRBJ1-5,TRBV28,-,ASTTGSQPQH
TRBJ1-3,TRBV7-2,once,ASSPQGTGNTIY
TRBJ1-5,TRBV21-1,-,ASSSPGGLDNQPQH
TRBJ2-7,TRBV7-6,-,ASSLLAKGSYEQY
TRBJ1-2,TRBV3-1/TRBV3-2,-,ASSQSGTANYGYT
TRBJ1-4,TRBV6-2/TRBV6-3,-,ASSYYRTGEEKLF
TRBJ2-7,TRBV4-1,-,ASSPQDRGPYEQY
TRBJ2-5,TRBV18,-,ASSPGGETQY
TRBJ1-1,TRBV10-2,-,ASTLREGSSPNTEAF
TRBJ2-1,TRBV28,once,ASSQGQGFYNEQF
TRBJ2-5,TRBV25-1,-,ASTGVQETQY
TRBJ2-5,TRBV11-3,-,ASSPRSQAETQY
TRBJ2-1,TRBV5-1,-,ASSLGVLQEQF
TRBJ1-4,TRBV11-3,-,ASTRGPREKLF
TRBJ2-1,TRBV3-1/TRBV3-2,-,ASSQALAGGQEQF
TRBJ1-1,TRBV6-6,few,ASSYPEGLRGTEAF
TRBJ2-7,TRBV28,-,ASSFETSGRREQY
TRBJ2-7,TRBV30,-,AWSGLSSYEQY
TRBJ2-7,TRBV11-1,-,ASSLLGQDPYEQY
TRBJ1-1,TRBV10-3,-,AISEGIGPNTEAF
TRBJ1-3,TRBV7-9,-,ASTPWTGGISGNTIY
TRBJ1-2,TRBV4-3,-,ASSQDPGGANRGYT
TRBJ2-3,TRBV21-1,few,ASSLVPNTDTQY
TRBJ1-4,TRBV14,-,ASSQTGLRLF
TRBJ2-5,TRBV30,-,AWSKLLKETQY
TRBJ1-4,TRBV6-5,-,ASRPAGGTEKLF
TRBJ2-1,TRBV29-1,once,SVGSGDSWYEQF
TRBJ2-1,TRBV13,-,ASSAGQGPDHNEQF
TRBJ1-5,TRBV24-1,-,ATSVGGQPQH
TRBJ2-2,TRBV3-1/TRBV3-2,-,ASSLGDTGELF
TRBJ1-1,TRBV20-1,-,SARPHEGAF
TRBJ2-7,TRBV12-3/TRBV12-4,once,ASSFLYEQY
TRBJ1-5,TRBV3-1/TRBV3-2,few,ASSHPDRYSNQPQH
TRBJ2-5,TRBV18,-,ASSPREGETQY
TRBJ1-1,TRBV7-3,-,ASSTTVNTEAF
TRBJ2-1,TRBV10-3,-,AIRTDFGGSF
TRBJ2-5,TRBV24-1,-,ATSDEPDRTGTQY
TRBJ2-5,TRBV6-1,-,ASSEAVTDLGTQY
TRBJ2-5,TRBV28,-,ASGEGQETQY
TRBJ1-1,TRBV6-1,once,ASSEVGGITEAF
TRBJ1-1,TRBV10-3,few,AISENTEAF
TRBJ1-2,TRBV7-2,-,ASSLGPGQGRANYGYT
TRBJ2-1,TRBV9,-,ASSPDTGGGFNEQF